These T cell receptor beta chains were read from a single sample in a study of T cell responses to AZD1222 COVID-19 vaccine. Profiled with immunoSEQ multiplex PCR; TCRdb holds only in-frame clones, not every one. This sample yields 80,000 or so clones, of which approximately 90% are seen a single time; over 5.5% belongs to the top ten. The sequencing used peripheral blood, collected on day 0 of AZD1222 vaccination. Receptor source: an adult in good health. Both conserved end residues are part of each CDR3. Fields, in order: clone size, D gene, CDR3 length, J gene, V gene, CDR3 DNA, CDR3 protein. A D gene is named only where the DNA matches it firmly. Clone size is stated in some rows and not others, as once, few, many or a class when expanded.

size: -; D: TRBD1; length: 14; J: TRBJ2-2; V: TRBV5-6; DNA: TGTGCCAGCAGCTTGCGTACAGGGGCCGGGGAGCTGTTTTTT; CDR3: CASSLRTGAGELFF
size: -; D: TRBD2; length: 15; J: TRBJ2-2; V: TRBV6-5; DNA: TGTGCCAGCAGGGGACTAGCGGGGGACACCGGGGAGCTGTTTTTT; CDR3: CASRGLAGDTGELFF
size: -; D: -; length: 13; J: TRBJ1-1; V: TRBV7-2; DNA: TGTGCCAGCAGCTTAGGGCAGCCCACTGAAGCTTTCTTT; CDR3: CASSLGQPTEAFF
size: -; D: TRBD1; length: 14; J: TRBJ1-1; V: TRBV29-1; DNA: TGCAGCGTTGAAGTCAACAGGGGGCGAACTGAAGCTTTCTTT; CDR3: CSVEVNRGRTEAFF
size: -; D: TRBD1; length: 14; J: TRBJ1-2; V: TRBV15; DNA: TGTGCCACCAGCCTAGACAGGGCTAACTATGGCTACACCTTC; CDR3: CATSLDRANYGYTF
size: -; D: -; length: 14; J: TRBJ1-1; V: TRBV10-3; DNA: TGTGCCATCAGGCCCCAGACCATGAACACTGAAGCTTTCTTT; CDR3: CAIRPQTMNTEAFF
size: -; D: -; length: 16; J: TRBJ2-7; V: TRBV3-1/TRBV3-2; DNA: TGTGCCAGCAGCCGAACACCAGGGGCCCTATCCTACGAGCAGTACTTC; CDR3: CASSRTPGALSYEQYF
size: -; D: TRBD1; length: 15; J: TRBJ2-7; V: TRBV3-1/TRBV3-2; DNA: TGTGCCAGCAGCCTCCCGGGACAGGGGGCGAACGAGCAGTACTTC; CDR3: CASSLPGQGANEQYF
size: -; D: -; length: 15; J: TRBJ1-3; V: TRBV7-6; DNA: TGTGCCAGCAGCGAAAGGGGTATCTCTGGAAACACCATATATTTT; CDR3: CASSERGISGNTIYF
size: -; D: -; length: 17; J: TRBJ1-6; V: TRBV7-9; DNA: TGTGCCAGCAGCCCCGGAGGGGTACAAGGTAGTAATTCACCCCTCCACTTT; CDR3: CASSPGGVQGSNSPLHF
size: -; D: -; length: 16; J: TRBJ1-1; V: TRBV7-3; DNA: TGTGCCAGCAGCCCCCGACCGGGACACTTGAACACTGAAGCTTTCTTT; CDR3: CASSPRPGHLNTEAFF
size: -; D: -; length: 13; J: TRBJ1-1; V: TRBV5-5; DNA: TGTGCCAGCAGCTTTGGCAGAACCACTGAAGCTTTCTTT; CDR3: CASSFGRTTEAFF
size: -; D: TRBD1; length: 13; J: TRBJ1-2; V: TRBV27; DNA: TGTGCCAGCAGTCCACAGGGGTACTATGGCTACACCTTC; CDR3: CASSPQGYYGYTF
size: few; D: -; length: 12; J: TRBJ2-5; V: TRBV29-1; DNA: TGCAGCGCCGCGAAGGGGCAAGAGACCCAGTACTTC; CDR3: CSAAKGQETQYF
size: -; D: -; length: 15; J: TRBJ2-1; V: TRBV7-8; DNA: TGTGCCAGCAGACTACCCGGGGTTGATAGCGATGAGCAGTTCTTC; CDR3: CASRLPGVDSDEQFF
size: few; D: -; length: 18; J: TRBJ1-2; V: TRBV28; DNA: TGTGCCAGCAGCCTCCAGGCGGGCTTCGCTAGGGGTAACTATGGCTACACCTTC; CDR3: CASSLQAGFARGNYGYTF
size: -; D: TRBD2; length: 16; J: TRBJ2-3; V: TRBV3-1/TRBV3-2; DNA: TGTGCCAGCAGCCAAAAGCGGGGGACTTTCACAGATACGCAGTATTTT; CDR3: CASSQKRGTFTDTQYF
size: -; D: TRBD1; length: 16; J: TRBJ2-1; V: TRBV9; DNA: TGTGCCAGCAGCCGCAACAGGGGGGAAGGATACAATGAGCAGTTCTTC; CDR3: CASSRNRGEGYNEQFF
size: -; D: TRBD1; length: 15; J: TRBJ2-2; V: TRBV7-9; DNA: TGTGCCAGCAGCTTCGGGACAGGTGACACCGGGGAGCTGTTTTTT; CDR3: CASSFGTGDTGELFF
size: -; D: -; length: 16; J: TRBJ1-1; V: TRBV4-3; DNA: TGCGCCAGCAGCCAAGATAGGAACAGAAAGAACACTGAAGCTTTCTTT; CDR3: CASSQDRNRKNTEAFF
size: -; D: TRBD1; length: 16; J: TRBJ1-1; V: TRBV14; DNA: TGTGCCAGCAGCAGGTACGGACAGGAGAGTAACACTGAAGCTTTCTTT; CDR3: CASSRYGQESNTEAFF
size: -; D: -; length: 12; J: TRBJ1-4; V: TRBV20-1; DNA: TGCAGTGCTAGTGGGACTTACGAAAAACTGTTTTTT; CDR3: CSASGTYEKLFF
size: -; D: -; length: 16; J: TRBJ2-3; V: TRBV29-1; DNA: TGCAGCGTTCCCTCCTTTCTGGCTCAGGCATCGGATACGCAGTATTTT; CDR3: CSVPSFLAQASDTQYF
size: -; D: TRBD1; length: 13; J: TRBJ1-4; V: TRBV29-1; DNA: TGCAGCGGAGGACCAGGGGGCTCGGGTAAACTGTTTTTT; CDR3: CSGGPGGSGKLFF
size: once; D: -; length: 14; J: TRBJ1-5; V: TRBV3-1/TRBV3-2; DNA: TGTGCCAGCAGCCAAGGTGACGGGAATCAGCCCCAGCATTTT; CDR3: CASSQGDGNQPQHF
size: -; D: TRBD1; length: 14; J: TRBJ2-7; V: TRBV10-2; DNA: TGCGCCAGCAGTGAAAGGGGGCCTTCCTACGAGCAGTACTTC; CDR3: CASSERGPSYEQYF
size: -; D: -; length: 12; J: TRBJ1-5; V: TRBV27; DNA: TGTGCCAGCAGTCCCAGGGGTCAGCCCCAGCATTTT; CDR3: CASSPRGQPQHF
size: -; D: -; length: 16; J: TRBJ2-1; V: TRBV7-9; DNA: TGTGCCAGCAGCTTAGTAACAGACCCACACTACAATGAGCAGTTCTTC; CDR3: CASSLVTDPHYNEQFF
size: -; D: -; length: 13; J: TRBJ2-1; V: TRBV5-4; DNA: TGTGCCAGCAGCTTGGGGGGCCGCCATGAGCAGTTCTTC; CDR3: CASSLGGRHEQFF
size: -; D: -; length: 15; J: TRBJ1-3; V: TRBV6-5; DNA: TGTGCCAGTGTCAGACCGACCCGGAGGGGAAACACCATATATTTT; CDR3: CASVRPTRRGNTIYF
size: -; D: -; length: 17; J: TRBJ2-7; V: TRBV2; DNA: TGTGCCAGCAGGGTTTTCGGGGCAGGTGTCTGGGGCTACGAGCAGTACTTC; CDR3: CASRVFGAGVWGYEQYF
size: -; D: -; length: 12; J: TRBJ1-5; V: TRBV19; DNA: TGTGCCAGTAAGGGGATGGATCAGCCCCAGCATTTT; CDR3: CASKGMDQPQHF
size: -; D: TRBD1; length: 14; J: TRBJ1-6; V: TRBV30; DNA: TGTGCCTGGAGTGCGGGACAGGTTTCTTCACCCCTCCACTTT; CDR3: CAWSAGQVSSPLHF
size: -; D: -; length: 13; J: TRBJ1-1; V: TRBV30; DNA: TGTGCCTGGAGTGCGGGGTCGGGCACTGAAGCTTTCTTT; CDR3: CAWSAGSGTEAFF
size: -; D: TRBD1; length: 16; J: TRBJ1-2; V: TRBV25-1; DNA: TGTGCCAGCAGTGCAAGAACAGGGGGGATGGGGAGTGGCTACACCTTC; CDR3: CASSARTGGMGSGYTF
size: -; D: TRBD1; length: 14; J: TRBJ1-4; V: TRBV5-4; DNA: TGTGCCAGCAGGCAGGGGACAGATAATGAAAAACTGTTTTTT; CDR3: CASRQGTDNEKLFF
size: -; D: TRBD2; length: 17; J: TRBJ2-3; V: TRBV9; DNA: TGTGCCAGCAGCGTAGATAGGTGGGGGGGTTTCGGAGATACGCAGTATTTT; CDR3: CASSVDRWGGFGDTQYF